This T cell receptor beta chain was identified during a study of cytomegalovirus exposure and HLA in healthy donors. The donors comprised healthy bone marrow donors. V lost 4 bases to trimming and J lost 2 bases, with 11 bases between them. This CDR3 region has 14 residues. Germline assignment: CDR1 SNHLY and CDR2 FYNNEI. The primer mix had 60 Vbeta and 13 Jbeta primers. Assay: immunoSEQ multiplex PCR; the TCRdb copy retains only in-frame clones and omits some. The data show 70,000 to 95,000 clones, 62% seen once. The sequenced sample consisted of PBMCs. The receptor's source is a woman aged 25 to 39 in good health and CMV-seropositive. This chain links TRBV2 with TRBJ1-1; D is unclear. The CDR3 bases are TGTGCCAGCAGTGTTTTGGAGGGTAACACTGAAGCTTTCTTT. Protein sequence: CASSVLEGNTEAFF.